This TCR beta chain is drawn from a study of T-cell reconstitution after alpha-beta-depleted transplantation in children. Unique molecular identifiers were incorporated into the prepared TCRbeta library. Each CDR3 protein gets one entry after TCRdb re-called the PCR reads with MiXCR. The sample has over 150,000 distinct CDR3 sequences; 6.3% are singletons. About this clonotype: Its antigen is currently unknown. A much larger clone differs by one base, so this may be a read error.

Findings of the study overall: A year had passed since transplant, and T-cell counts and diversity by then came mostly from newly produced T cells.

There are 15 residues in the CDR3. The germline CDR1 and CDR2 sequences are SGHRS and YFSETQ. This material consisted of PBMCs, taken before TCRalphabeta/CD19-depleted stem cell transplant. J is TRBJ2-1 and V is TRBV5-1, with D possibly called TRBD1 or TRBD2 (6 bases each). This receptor was taken from a girl under three years old with combined immunodeficiency, due to receive a stem cell transplant. The CDR3 sequence is CAGSGRDKSYNEQFF. The CDR3 DNA sequence: TGCGCCGGCAGCGGGCGGGACAAGTCCTACAATGAGCAGTTCTTC. The variable domain in full, with the rest retrieved from reference TRBV5-1 and TRBJ2-1, is KAGVTQTPRYLIKTRGQQVTLSCSPISGHRSVSWYQQTPGQGLQFLFEYFSETQRNKGNFPGRFSGRQFSNSRSEMNVSTLELGDSALYLCAGSGRDKSYNEQFFGPGTRLTVL.